This TCR beta chain was captured by sequencing in a study of graft-versus-host responses after intestinal transplantation. Turning to the study itself: For two to four years after anti-thymocyte globulin induction, all recipients took tacrolimus and steroids.

The study, taken as a whole, reports: Recipient marrow held GvH clones, some first seen in ileum or blood.

Turning to this clone: The antigen is undetermined.

CDR1 SGHRS and CDR2 YFSETQ come from the germline V gene. Trimming removed 0 bases from V and 7 bases from J, with 7 bases in between. The CDR3 loop spans 13 amino acids. Only in-frame clones appear in the TCRdb table, and some are missing; sequencing was by immunoSEQ multiplex PCR. The sample contains 70,000 or so clones, approximately 80% of which appear only once. The rearrangement uses TRBV5-1 and TRBJ1-4; the D is unclear. This clonotype was obtained from a human donor who was the organ donor for an intestinal transplant. Specimen: unstimulated CD4+ T cells sorted from spleen or lymph node cells, collected before transplant. In nucleotides, the CDR3 is TGCGCCAGCAGCTTGGGAGGAGGTGAAAAACTGTTTTTT. Translation gives CASSLGGGEKLFF.